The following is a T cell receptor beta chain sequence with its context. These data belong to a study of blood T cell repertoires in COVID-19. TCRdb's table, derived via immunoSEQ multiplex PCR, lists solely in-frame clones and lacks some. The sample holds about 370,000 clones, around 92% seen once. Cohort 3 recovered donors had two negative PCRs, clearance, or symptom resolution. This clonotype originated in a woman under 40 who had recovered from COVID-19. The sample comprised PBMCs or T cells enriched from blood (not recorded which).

The DNA for the CDR3 is TGCGCCAGCAGCTTGCAGGCGTCCTACGAGCAGTACTTC. It yields the protein CASSLQASYEQYF. The V gene is TRBV5-1, the J gene TRBJ2-7, with D uncertain. The germline V and J ends were trimmed by 1 base and 1 base, with 6 bases remaining between them. This CDR3 has 13 residues. Germline V CDR1 and CDR2: SGHRS, YFSETQ.